This passage covers 22 T cell receptor beta chains from one sample sequenced in a study of siplizumab effects on memory and regulatory T cells. The repertoire was sequenced with immunoSEQ multiplex PCR; TCRdb's copy has only in-frame clones and lacks some. The table lists 100,000 or so clones, about nine tenths of them singletons. The specimen sequenced was non-Treg CD4+ T cells sorted from blood. These receptors all come from a human donor in good health.

In the case of this clone: The sample holds other DNA sequences that translate to the same CDR3. The CDR3 DNA reads as TGTGCCAGCAGTGTACAGGGTGGCGGCTACACCTTC. Translated, it gives CASSVQGGGYTF. The chain links TRBV6-1 to TRBJ1-2, with a tentative D call TRBD1 (6 bases). V gave up 4 bases and J gave up 8 bases, with 11 bases separating them. In germline, CDR1 is MNHNS, CDR2 SASEGT. The CDR3 consists of 12 residues.

This chain joins TRBV15 and TRBJ1-2; 10 bases map to TRBD1. V lost 5 bases and J lost 10; bases outside the gene matches: 13. Germline loops: CDR1 LNHNV, CDR2 YYDKDF (reference sequence). The CDR3 has 15 amino acids. The CDR3 sequence: CATSFDRGPARVYTF. The CDR3 nucleotides are TGTGCCACCAGCTTCGACAGGGGGCCGGCCCGTGTCTACACCTTC.

This rearrangement joins TRBV9 to TRBJ2-2; 7 bases agree with TRBD1. The CDR3 length is 14 residues. Per the germline V gene, CDR1 is SGDLS and CDR2 is YYNGEE. The V segment lost 3 bases and the J segment 4 bases; nucleotides outside the gene matches: 3. The CDR3 sequence is CASSGRDSTGELFF. The DNA of the CDR3 is TGTGCCAGCAGCGGACGGGACAGCACCGGGGAGCTGTTTTTT.

Here the CDR3 reads CASSWGLRVLYNEQFF. The CDR3 nucleotides are TGTGCCAGCAGTTGGGGGTTACGGGTTTTATACAATGAGCAGTTCTTC. The chain is built from TRBV27 and TRBJ2-1; D might be TRBD1 or TRBD2, each matching 5 bases. The length of the CDR3 is 16 residues. Germline assignment: CDR1 MNHEY and CDR2 SMNVEV (reference sequence). The V gene lost 4 bases and the J gene lost 4 bases, with 17 bases spanning the gap.

This clone came up once. This sequence joins TRBV5-1 and TRBJ1-4; 8 bases are a match to TRBD1. Trimming took 3 bases from V and 0 from J; bases not matched to a gene: 4. CDR1 is SGHRS and CDR2 is YFSETQ in the germline V gene. The CDR3 extends over 16 amino acids. CDR3 amino acids: CASSSRTGTTNEKLFF. The CDR3 region has the DNA TGCGCCAGCAGCTCCCGGACAGGGACAACTAATGAAAAACTGTTTTTT.

This rearrangement joins TRBV4-1 to TRBJ2-2, with 8 bases that match TRBD1. CDR3 length: 14 residues. Trimming at V came to 3 bases and at J to 8 bases, leaving 5 bases not matched to a gene. The germline gives CDR1 MGHRA, CDR2 YSYEKL. The CDR3 DNA sequence: TGCGCCAGCAGCCACGGACAGGGAATGGGGGAGCTGTTTTTT. Protein product: CASSHGQGMGELFF.

The chain recombines TRBV19 with TRBJ2-2; D is unresolved. V shed 5 bases and J shed 1 base, with 11 bases lying between them. CDR3 length: 15 amino acids. From germline, CDR1 is LNHDA and CDR2 SQIVND (reference sequence). This CDR3 is CASSLRRRNTGELFF. CDR3 in DNA: TGTGCCAGTAGTCTGCGAAGGAGGAACACCGGGGAGCTGTTTTTT.

The V gene is TRBV9, the J gene TRBJ1-1, with no clear D. Germline CDR1 and CDR2: SGDLS and YYNGEE. This CDR3 region has 15 residues. The V end was cut by 4 bases, the J end by 1 base, with 14 bases between. The CDR3 here is CASSLTSETNTEAFF. The CDR3 region has the DNA TGTGCCAGCAGCCTCACCTCCGAAACGAACACTGAAGCTTTCTTT.

This chain uses TRBV10-3 with TRBJ2-2; no clear D. The germline V and J ends were trimmed by 6 bases and 6 bases, with 11 bases remaining between them. The CDR3 contains 13 residues. Germline assignment: CDR1 ENHRY and CDR2 SYGVKD. This CDR3 reads CAIRTAGSGELFF. The DNA of the CDR3 is TGTGCCATCAGGACCGCTGGGTCCGGGGAGCTGTTTTTT.

This chain uses TRBV9 with TRBJ1-3; D unresolved. Germline CDR1 and CDR2: SGDLS and YYNGEE. This CDR3 spans 14 amino acids. The V and J ends lost 3 bases and 2 bases respectively, with 9 bases between them. The CDR3, as DNA: TGTGCCAGCAGCGCCCAAGTAACTGGAAACACCATATATTTT. Its protein product is CASSAQVTGNTIYF.

The CDR3 is CASSLEETQYF. DNA for the CDR3: TGTGCCAGCAGCTTGGAAGAGACCCAGTACTTC. The chain has TRBV5-6 and TRBJ2-5; D uncertain. Trimming pared 0 bases from V and 3 bases from J, leaving 0 bases between. This CDR3 contains 11 residues. The germline V gene encodes CDR1 SGHDT and CDR2 YYEEEE.

This chain links TRBV9 with TRBJ2-7, with TRBD2 identical over 15 bases. Looked up from germline, CDR1 is SGDLS and CDR2 is YYNGEE. V gave up 4 bases and J gave up 4 bases; unmatched junction bases: 9. This CDR3 comprises 17 residues. The CDR3 sequence is CASSTGLAGGSVYEQYF. DNA of the CDR3: TGTGCCAGCAGCACGGGACTAGCGGGAGGATCCGTATACGAGCAGTACTTC.

The V gene is TRBV19, the J gene TRBJ1-2, with D perhaps matching TRBD1 (6 bases). Trimming took off 8 bases at V and 5 bases at J, with 15 bases between the two ends. The germline V gene encodes CDR1 LNHDA and CDR2 SQIVND (reference sequence). The CDR3 is 13 residues long. The CDR3 bases are TGTGCCAGTCGGGGGCAGGGGAGATATGGCTACACCTTC. This sequence encodes CASRGQGRYGYTF.

The chain combines TRBV28 with TRBJ2-6; no definite D call. Germline assignment: CDR1 MDHEN and CDR2 SYDVKM. The CDR3 runs to 15 residues. V was shortened by 5 bases and J by 4 bases, with 12 bases between the two germline ends. The CDR3 loop reads CASSVQIPGANVLTF. The CDR3 DNA is TGTGCCAGCAGTGTCCAGATCCCCGGGGCCAACGTCCTGACTTTC.

The chain couples TRBV13 to TRBJ2-7; 8 positions match TRBD1. V lost 0 bases and J lost 3; bases outside the gene matches: 19. Germline CDR1 is PRHDT and CDR2 is FYEKMQ (reference sequence). The CDR3 totals 20 residues. The CDR3 is CASSLGLIRRTTTGDYEQYF. The CDR3 bases are TGTGCCAGCAGCTTAGGCCTCATCAGAAGGACGACGACAGGGGACTACGAGCAGTACTTC.

This chain connects TRBV15 to TRBJ1-2, with D unclear. V shed 3 bases and J shed 2 bases, with 4 bases lying between them. Per germline, CDR1 LNHNV and CDR2 YYDKDF (reference sequence). The CDR3 is 12 residues long. The CDR3: CATSRGNYGYTF. The DNA of the CDR3 is TGTGCCACCAGCAGGGGAAACTATGGCTACACCTTC.

This clone was recorded only once. This chain connects TRBV6-5 to TRBJ1-1; weak D call: TRBD1 (6 bases). V lost 6 bases, J lost 5 bases, and 13 bases lay in between. The V gene's germline CDR1 is MNHEY and CDR2 SVGAGI. CDR3 length: 13 amino acids. CDR3 amino acids: CASSQTGSTEAFF. In DNA, the CDR3 is TGTGCCAGCAGCCAGACAGGAAGTACTGAAGCTTTCTTT.

The gene calls are TRBV6-6 and TRBJ2-7; tentative D call: TRBD2 (6 bases). V was shortened by 2 bases and J by 2 bases, with 10 bases between the two germline ends. CDR3 size: 14 residues. Germline values: CDR1 MNHNY, CDR2 SVGAGI (reference sequence). The CDR3 spells CASSYGSGPYEQYF. CDR3 DNA sequence: TGTGCCAGCAGTTACGGGAGCGGGCCCTACGAGCAGTACTTC.

This sequence joins TRBV5-4 and TRBJ1-1; weak D call: TRBD1 (5 bases). This CDR3 contains 14 residues. V dropped 4 bases and J dropped 5 bases, with 15 bases sitting between them. Germline loops: CDR1 SGHNT, CDR2 YYREEE (reference sequence). The CDR3 coding sequence is TGTGCCAGCAGCCCCCCCGGGGGGGGGACTGAAGCTTTCTTT. Amino acids: CASSPPGGGTEAFF.

This chain connects TRBV27 to TRBJ2-7; D remains unclear. V was shortened by 4 bases and J by 4 bases, with 11 bases between the two germline ends. Germline V gene lookup returns CDR1 MNHEY and CDR2 SMNVEV (reference sequence). This CDR3 has 13 amino acids. The CDR3 region is CASSSSRFYEQYF. DNA of the CDR3: TGTGCCAGCAGTTCGTCGAGGTTTTACGAGCAGTACTTC.

The chain combines TRBV5-4 with TRBJ2-7; TRBD2 matches at 11 bases. Germline V gene data show CDR1 as SGHNT and CDR2 as YYREEE (reference sequence). The V segment lost 0 bases and the J segment 7 bases; nucleotides outside the gene matches: 12. The CDR3 runs to 17 residues. CDR3 residues: CASSLDLASGRLGEQYF. The CDR3 region has the DNA TGTGCCAGCAGCTTGGATTTGGCTAGCGGGAGGTTGGGGGAGCAGTACTTC.

The sample holds one count of this clone. The chain uses TRBV29-1 and TRBJ2-7, with D perhaps TRBD1 or TRBD2 (5 bases each). The CDR3 is 10 residues long. The V end lost 7 bases, the J end lost 3 bases, and 7 bases lay between the germline ends. The germline gives CDR1 SQVTM, CDR2 ANQGSEA. CDR3 sequence: CSGGDYEQYF. CDR3 DNA sequence: TGCAGCGGAGGGGACTACGAGCAGTACTTC.